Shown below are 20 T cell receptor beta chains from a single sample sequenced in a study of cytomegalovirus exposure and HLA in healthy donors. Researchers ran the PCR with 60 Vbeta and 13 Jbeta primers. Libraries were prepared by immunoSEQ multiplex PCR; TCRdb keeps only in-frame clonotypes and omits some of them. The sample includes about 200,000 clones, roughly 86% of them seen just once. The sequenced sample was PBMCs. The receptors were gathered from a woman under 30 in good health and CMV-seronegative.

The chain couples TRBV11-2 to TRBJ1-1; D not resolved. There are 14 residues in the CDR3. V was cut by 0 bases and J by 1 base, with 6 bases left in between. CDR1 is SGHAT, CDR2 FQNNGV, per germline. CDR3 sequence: CASSLDLRNTEAFF. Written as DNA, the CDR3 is TGTGCCAGCAGCTTAGATCTGAGGAACACTGAAGCTTTCTTT.

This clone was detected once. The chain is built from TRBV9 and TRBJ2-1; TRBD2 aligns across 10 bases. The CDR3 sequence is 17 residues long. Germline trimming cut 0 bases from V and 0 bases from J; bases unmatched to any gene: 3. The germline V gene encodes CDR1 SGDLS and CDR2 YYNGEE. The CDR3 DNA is TGTGCCAGCAGCGTAGCAGCGGGGGGGAGCTCCTACAATGAGCAGTTCTTC. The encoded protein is CASSVAAGGSSYNEQFF.

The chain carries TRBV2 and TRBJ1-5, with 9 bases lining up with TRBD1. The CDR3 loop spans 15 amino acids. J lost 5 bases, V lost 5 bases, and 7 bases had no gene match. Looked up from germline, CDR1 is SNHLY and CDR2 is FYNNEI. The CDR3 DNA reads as TGTGCCAGCAGTCTAACAGGGGGCCCAGATCAGCCCCAGCATTTT. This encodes CASSLTGGPDQPQHF.

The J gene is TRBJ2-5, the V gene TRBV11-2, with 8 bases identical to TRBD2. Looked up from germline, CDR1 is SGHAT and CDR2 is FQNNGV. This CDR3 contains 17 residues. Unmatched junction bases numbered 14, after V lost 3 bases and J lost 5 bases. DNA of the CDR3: TGTGCCAGCAGCTTGGGGGGAACGGGGGGGGATGGGGAGACCCAGTACTTC. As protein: CASSLGGTGGDGETQYF.

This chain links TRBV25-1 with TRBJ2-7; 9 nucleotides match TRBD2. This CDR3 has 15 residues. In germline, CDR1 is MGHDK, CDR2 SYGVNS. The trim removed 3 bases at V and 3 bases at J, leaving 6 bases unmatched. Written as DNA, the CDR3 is TGTGCCAGCAGTGATTATAGCGGGAGTGTCTACGAGCAGTACTTC. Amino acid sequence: CASSDYSGSVYEQYF.

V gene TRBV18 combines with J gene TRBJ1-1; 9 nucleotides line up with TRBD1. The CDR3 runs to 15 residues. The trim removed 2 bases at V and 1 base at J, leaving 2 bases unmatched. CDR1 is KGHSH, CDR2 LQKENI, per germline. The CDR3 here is CASSPTGQGNTEAFF. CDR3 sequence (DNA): TGTGCCAGCTCACCAACGGGACAGGGGAACACTGAAGCTTTCTTT.

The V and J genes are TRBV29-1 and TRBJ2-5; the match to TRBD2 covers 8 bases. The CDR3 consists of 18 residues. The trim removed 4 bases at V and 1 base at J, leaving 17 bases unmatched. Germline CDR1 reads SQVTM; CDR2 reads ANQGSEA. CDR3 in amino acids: CSVAMGLGPGLPQETQYF. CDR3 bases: TGCAGCGTTGCCATGGGACTAGGCCCGGGGTTGCCCCAAGAGACCCAGTACTTC.

Written as DNA, the CDR3 is TGTGCCAGCAGCTTAGGACAGCACTATGGCTACACCTTC. It specifies CASSLGQHYGYTF. The rearrangement joins TRBV7-6 to TRBJ1-2; a possible D gene is TRBD1 (5 bases). This CDR3 spans 13 amino acids. V lost 1 base and J 3 bases, leaving 6 bases between the germline ends. Germline lookup yields CDR1 SGHVS and CDR2 FNYEAQ.

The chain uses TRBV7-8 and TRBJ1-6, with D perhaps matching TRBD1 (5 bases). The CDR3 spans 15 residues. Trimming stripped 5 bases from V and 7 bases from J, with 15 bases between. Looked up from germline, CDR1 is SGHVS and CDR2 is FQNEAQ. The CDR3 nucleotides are TGTGCCAGCAGCCCCCTCAGGGCCAACAATTCACCCCTCCACTTT. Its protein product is CASSPLRANNSPLHF.

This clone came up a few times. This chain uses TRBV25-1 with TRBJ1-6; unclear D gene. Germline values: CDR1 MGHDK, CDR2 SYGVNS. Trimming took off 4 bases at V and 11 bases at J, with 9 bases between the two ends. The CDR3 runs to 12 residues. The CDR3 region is CASSAGNPPLHF. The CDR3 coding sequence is TGTGCCAGCAGTGCCGGGAATCCACCCCTCCACTTT.

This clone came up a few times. The CDR3 DNA reads as TGTGCCTGGAGTAGAGGGGGGGGCACTGAAGCTTTCTTT. Protein: CAWSRGGGTEAFF. This rearrangement joins TRBV30 to TRBJ1-1, with D possibly matching TRBD1 (6 bases). In germline, CDR1 is GTSNPN, CDR2 SVGIG (reference sequence). The V gene lost 2 bases and the J gene lost 4 bases, with 11 bases spanning the gap. This CDR3 region has 13 residues. The variable domain in full, with the rest retrieved from reference TRBV30 and TRBJ1-1, is SQTIHQWPATLVQPVGSPLSLECTVEGTSNPNLYWYRQAAGRGLQLLFYSVGIGQISSEVPQNLSASRPQDRQFILSSKKLLLSDSGFYLCAWSRGGGTEAFFGQGTRLTVV.

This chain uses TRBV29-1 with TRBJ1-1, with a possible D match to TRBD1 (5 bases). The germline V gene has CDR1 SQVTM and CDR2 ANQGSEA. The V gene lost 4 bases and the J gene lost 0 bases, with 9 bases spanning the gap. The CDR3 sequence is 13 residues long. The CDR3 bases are TGCAGCGTTGCAGGGAACATGAACACTGAAGCTTTCTTT. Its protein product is CSVAGNMNTEAFF.

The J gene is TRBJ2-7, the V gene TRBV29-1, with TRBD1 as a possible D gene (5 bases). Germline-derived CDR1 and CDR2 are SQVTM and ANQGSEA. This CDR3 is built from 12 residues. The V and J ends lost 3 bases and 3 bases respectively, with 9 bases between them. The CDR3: CSVEKGNYEQYF. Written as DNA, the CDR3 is TGCAGCGTTGAGAAGGGGAACTACGAGCAGTACTTC.

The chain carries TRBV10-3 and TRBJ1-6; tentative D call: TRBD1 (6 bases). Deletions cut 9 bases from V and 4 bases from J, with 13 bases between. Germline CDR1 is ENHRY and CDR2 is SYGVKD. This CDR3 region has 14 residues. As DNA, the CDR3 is TGTGCCATGTCACAGGGAATTTATAATTCACCCCTCCACTTT. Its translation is CAMSQGIYNSPLHF.

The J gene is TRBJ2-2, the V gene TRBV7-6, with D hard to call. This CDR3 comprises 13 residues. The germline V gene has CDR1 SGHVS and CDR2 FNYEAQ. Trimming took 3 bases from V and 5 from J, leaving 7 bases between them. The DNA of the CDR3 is TGTGCCAGCAGCTTTCGGTTGACCGGGGAGCTGTTTTTT. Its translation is CASSFRLTGELFF.

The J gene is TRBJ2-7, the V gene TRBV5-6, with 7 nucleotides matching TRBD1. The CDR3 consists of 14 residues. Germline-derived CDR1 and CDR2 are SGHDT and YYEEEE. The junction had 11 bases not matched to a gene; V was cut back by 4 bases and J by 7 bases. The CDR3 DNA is TGTGCCAGCAGCAGTTCAGGGGGTAGTAGTGAGCAGTACTTC. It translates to CASSSSGGSSEQYF. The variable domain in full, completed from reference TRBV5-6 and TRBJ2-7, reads DAGVTQSPTHLIKTRGQQVTLRCSPKSGHDTVSWYQQALGQGPQFIFQYYEEEERQRGNFPDRFSGHQFPNYSSELNVNALLLGDSALYLCASSSSGGSSEQYFGPGTRLTVT.

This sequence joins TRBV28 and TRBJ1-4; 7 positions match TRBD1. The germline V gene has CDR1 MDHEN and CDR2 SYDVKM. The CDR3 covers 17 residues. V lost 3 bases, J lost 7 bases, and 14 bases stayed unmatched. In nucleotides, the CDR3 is TGTGCCAGCAGTTTGCCCCGACAGGGAGGAGGCAGTGAAAAACTGTTTTTT. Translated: CASSLPRQGGGSEKLFF.

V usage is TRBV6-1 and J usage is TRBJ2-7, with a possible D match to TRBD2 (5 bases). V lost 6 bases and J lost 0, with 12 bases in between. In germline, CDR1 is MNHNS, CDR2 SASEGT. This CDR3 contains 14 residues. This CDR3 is CASRRGSVSYEQYF. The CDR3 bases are TGTGCCAGCAGACGGGGATCAGTCTCCTACGAGCAGTACTTC.

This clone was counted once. The CDR3, as DNA: TGTGCCAGCAGTGAAAATACAGGGGAGGGCTACACCTTC. As protein: CASSENTGEGYTF. The V and J genes are TRBV25-1 and TRBJ1-2, with 7 nucleotides matching TRBD1. Germline CDR1 MGHDK, CDR2 SYGVNS. Trimming removed 2 bases from V and 8 bases from J; junction bases left unmatched: 5. The CDR3 length is 13 residues.

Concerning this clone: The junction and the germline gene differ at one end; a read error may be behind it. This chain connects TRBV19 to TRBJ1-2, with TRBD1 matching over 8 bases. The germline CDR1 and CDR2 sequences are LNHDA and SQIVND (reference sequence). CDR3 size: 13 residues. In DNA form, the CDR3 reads TGTGCCAGTAGTGTAGACAGGGGTTATGGCTACACCTTC. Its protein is CASSVDRGYGYTF. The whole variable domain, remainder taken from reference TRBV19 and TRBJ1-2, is DGGITQSPKYLFRKEGQNVTLSCEQNLNHDAMYWYRQDPGQGLRLIYYSQIVNDFQKGDIAEGYSVSREKKESFPLTVTSAQKNPTAFYLCASSVDRGYGYTFGSGTRLTVV.